These 5 T cell receptor beta chains share one sample of origin, sequenced in a study of CD8 T cells in ankylosing spondylitis. Study outcomes and limitations: A motif of several highly homologous TCR beta variants was seen as apparently characteristic of ankylosing spondylitis blood.

In TCRdb, the 5' RACE reads were re-called with MiXCR into one record per CDR3 protein. Among roughly 670,000 distinct CDR3 sequences listed, around 17% were seen once. For these receptors, no antigen is known. The sample consisted of blood, either unsorted or a sorted T cell fraction (not recorded which). The source is a male donor with ankylosing spondylitis.

This clonotype was seen more than once but under ten times. This chain connects TRBV6-1 to TRBJ2-7; the match to TRBD2 covers 8 bases. The CDR3 loop spans 15 amino acids. V was pared by 5 bases and J by 4 bases, with 10 bases of the junction left unmatched. Germline-derived CDR1 and CDR2 are MNHNS and SASEGT. CDR3 sequence (DNA): TGTGCCAGCAGTCCCTTCAGGACTAGCCCTTACGAGCAGTACTTC. Translating it yields CASSPFRTSPYEQYF.

This sequence joins TRBV5-1 and TRBJ2-5, with D possibly TRBD1 on 7 matching bases. CDR3 length: 15 residues. Germline CDR1 reads SGHRS; CDR2 reads YFSETQ. Trimming removed 4 bases at V and 4 bases at J, with 17 bases between. The CDR3 coding sequence is TGCGCCAGCAGCCCTCGACCAGGGGGGATAGAGACCCAGTACTTC. Amino acid sequence: CASSPRPGGIETQYF.

The rearrangement joins TRBV20-1 to TRBJ1-2; D perhaps matches TRBD1 (5 bases). The CDR3 sequence is 12 residues long. Germline V gene lookup returns CDR1 DFQATT and CDR2 SNEGSKA (reference sequence). V was trimmed by 3 bases and J by 3 bases, leaving 8 bases between them. The CDR3 is CSASRGDYGYTF. CDR3 coding DNA: TGCAGTGCTAGCCGAGGGGACTATGGCTACACCTTC.

This clonotype came up a few times. The gene calls are TRBV27 and TRBJ1-3, with a possible D match to TRBD1 (6 bases). V shed 5 bases and J shed 7 bases, with 12 bases lying between them. Germline CDR1 reads MNHEY; CDR2 reads SMNVEV (reference sequence). The length of the CDR3 is 13 residues. The CDR3 bases are TGTGCCAGCAGTCCGGGGGGCGGCAACACCATATATTTT. This translates into CASSPGGGNTIYF.

This clonotype was recorded a few times. V usage is TRBV6-5 and J usage is TRBJ1-2; no definite D call. The CDR3 runs to 12 residues. V was clipped by 6 bases and J by 7 bases, with 12 bases between them. Per germline, CDR1 MNHEY and CDR2 SVGAGI. CDR3 region: CASRRGGGGYTF. In DNA, the CDR3 is TGTGCCAGCAGGCGAGGAGGAGGTGGCTACACCTTC.